Each of the 29 T cell receptor beta chains below was sequenced from the same sample in a study of blood T cell repertoires in COVID-19. The data were produced by immunoSEQ multiplex PCR, yet TCRdb's version contains in-frame clones alone and is incomplete. The sample lists about 220,000 clones, 84% seen once, with around 5.5% in the top ten. The sample was peripheral blood. Every receptor here comes from a woman aged 55-70 years who had recovered from COVID-19.

V usage is TRBV12-3 or TRBV12-4 and J usage is TRBJ2-3; no firm D call. This CDR3 is built from 12 residues. Trimming removed 6 bases from V and 6 bases from J, with 10 bases in between. CDR3 sequence: CASRFHQDTQYF. The CDR3 bases are TGTGCCAGCAGGTTTCACCAGGATACGCAGTATTTT.

The chain joins TRBV30 to TRBJ2-7; TRBD1 aligns across 10 bases. This CDR3 comprises 14 residues. CDR1 and CDR2 from the germline V gene are GTSNPN and SVGIG (reference sequence). The trim removed 3 bases at V and 3 bases at J, leaving 5 bases unmatched. The CDR3 nucleotides read TGTGCCTGGAGCCTAGGACAGGGGGGCTACGAGCAGTACTTC. Amino acid sequence: CAWSLGQGGYEQYF.

The chain uses TRBV5-4 and TRBJ1-2, with 11 bases matching TRBD1. Per germline, CDR1 SGHNT and CDR2 YYREEE (reference sequence). This CDR3 is 15 amino acids long. V gave up 4 bases and J gave up 8 bases; unmatched junction bases: 10. As DNA, the CDR3 is TGTGCCAGCAGCCAAACGGACAGGGGGCGCAGGGGCTACACCTTC. This encodes CASSQTDRGRRGYTF. Using reference TRBV5-4 and TRBJ1-2 for the parts outside the CDR3, the full variable domain is ETGVTQSPTHLIKTRGQQVTLRCSSQSGHNTVSWYQQALGQGPQFIFQYYREEENGRGNFPPRFSGLQFPNYSSELNVNALELDDSALYLCASSQTDRGRRGYTFGSGTRLTVV.

The genes are TRBV4-3 and TRBJ1-6; 8 positions match TRBD1. Per the germline V gene, CDR1 is LGHNA and CDR2 is YSLEER. Losses at the gene ends were 0 bases for V and 9 bases for J; bases not matched to a gene: 7. This CDR3 is 16 amino acids long. The CDR3 region has the DNA TGCGCCAGCAGCCAAGAAGGGACGACAGGGGCTTCACCCCTCCACTTT. This translates into CASSQEGTTGASPLHF.

The V gene is TRBV9, the J gene TRBJ2-2; TRBD2 matches at 10 bases. Germline V CDR1 and CDR2: SGDLS, YYNGEE. This CDR3 spans 14 amino acids. J was trimmed by 5 bases and V by 4 bases; bases with no gene match: 2. The CDR3 nucleotides are TGTGCCAGCAGCACTAGCGGGGCGACCGGGGAGCTGTTTTTT. It is translated as CASSTSGATGELFF.

This chain joins TRBV2 and TRBJ1-5; D might be TRBD1 (5 bases). The V end was cut by 3 bases, the J end by 6 bases, with 12 bases between. Germline V CDR1 and CDR2: SNHLY, FYNNEI. The CDR3 runs to 14 residues. The CDR3 DNA sequence: TGTGCCAGCAGTGAGGTCAGGGAGGGTCAGCCCCAGCATTTT. It codes for CASSEVREGQPQHF.

The rearrangement joins TRBV5-1 to TRBJ2-1; 9 bases line up with TRBD2. Trimming removed 5 bases from V and 5 bases from J; junction bases left unmatched: 5. CDR3 length: 14 residues. Per the germline V gene, CDR1 is SGHRS and CDR2 is YFSETQ. CDR3 loop: CASRISGGHNEQFF. Here the CDR3 DNA reads TGCGCCAGCAGGATTAGCGGGGGACACAATGAGCAGTTCTTC.

The rearrangement uses TRBV7-8 and TRBJ1-2; D is undetermined. Germline-derived CDR1 and CDR2 are SGHVS and FQNEAQ. The CDR3 length is 15 residues. Trimming took off 1 base at V and 5 bases at J, with 14 bases between the two ends. CDR3: CASSLVDGRPYGYTF. CDR3 sequence (DNA): TGTGCCAGCAGCTTAGTGGACGGGAGGCCTTATGGCTACACCTTC.

About this clone: This sample also contains other DNA sequences that code for the same CDR3. CDR3: CASSVSAGELFF. Written as DNA, the CDR3 is TGTGCCAGCAGCGTAAGCGCCGGGGAGCTGTTTTTT. The chain uses TRBV9 and TRBJ2-2; D gene uncertain. V lost 1 base and J lost 6, with 4 bases in between. The CDR3 is made up of 12 amino acids. Germline lookup yields CDR1 SGDLS and CDR2 YYNGEE.

This chain connects TRBV6-4 to TRBJ2-2; 10 bases are shared with TRBD2. CDR1 and CDR2 from the germline V gene are MRHNA and SNTAGT. The J segment lost 2 bases and the V segment lost 6 bases, leaving 6 bases of the junction unmatched. This CDR3 region has 16 residues. The chain's CDR3 is CASRLLAGVNTGELFF. As DNA, the CDR3 is TGTGCCAGCAGGCTTCTAGCGGGGGTCAACACCGGGGAGCTGTTTTTT.

V is TRBV6-6 and J is TRBJ2-7, with 7 nucleotides matching TRBD1. J gave up 4 bases and V 6 bases, and 9 bases lay outside the gene matches. The CDR3 has 14 amino acids. Germline V gene data show CDR1 as MNHNY and CDR2 as SVGAGI (reference sequence). The CDR3 loop reads CASRGYRGTYEQYF. CDR3 in DNA: TGTGCCAGCAGAGGGTACAGGGGAACGTACGAGCAGTACTTC.

The J gene is TRBJ1-2, the V gene TRBV3-1 (or the pseudogene TRBV3-2), with 8 nucleotides matching TRBD1. From germline, CDR1 is LGHDT and CDR2 YNNKEL (reference sequence). This CDR3 region has 14 residues. The J segment lost 4 bases and the V segment lost 2 bases, leaving 3 bases of the junction unmatched. CDR3 sequence (DNA): TGTGCCAGCAGCCAAAGCCAGGGGGCCTATGGCTACACCTTC. This encodes CASSQSQGAYGYTF.

The chain recombines TRBV7-8 with TRBJ2-5, with unresolved D. This CDR3 has 15 amino acids. Germline CDR1 SGHVS, CDR2 FQNEAQ. V dropped 2 bases and J dropped 4 bases, with 14 bases sitting between them. The CDR3 sequence is CASSLFKTRGETQYF. The CDR3 region has the DNA TGTGCCAGCAGCTTATTCAAAACGAGAGGAGAGACCCAGTACTTC.

J is TRBJ2-7 and V is TRBV30, with D possibly TRBD1 on 5 matching bases. The germline gives CDR1 GTSNPN, CDR2 SVGIG (reference sequence). V shed 3 bases and J shed 4 bases, with 10 bases lying between them. This CDR3 region has 12 residues. The CDR3 DNA is TGTGCCTGGAGGGAAGGGGAATACGAGCAGTACTTC. Translating gives CAWREGEYEQYF.

V is TRBV29-1 and J is TRBJ2-2, with 10 bases identical to TRBD1. Losses at the gene ends were 7 bases for V and 8 bases for J; bases not matched to a gene: 4. Germline values: CDR1 SQVTM, CDR2 ANQGSEA. CDR3 length equals 12 residues. This CDR3 reads CSGDRGSGELFF. For the CDR3, the DNA is TGCAGCGGGGACAGGGGATCAGGGGAGCTGTTTTTT.

The chain uses TRBV3-1 (or the pseudogene TRBV3-2) and TRBJ1-1; no reliable D call. Trimming took 3 bases from V and 1 from J, leaving 12 bases between them. Germline CDR1 and CDR2: LGHDT and YNNKEL (reference sequence). CDR3 length: 15 residues. The CDR3 DNA reads TGTGCCAGCAGCCATGATGGACGGGGGAACACTGAAGCTTTCTTT. Translated: CASSHDGRGNTEAFF.

CDR3 DNA: TGTGCCAGCAGCGTAGCTGCAGGTTCTAATCAGCCCCAGCATTTT. Its protein product is CASSVAAGSNQPQHF. The rearrangement uses TRBV9 and TRBJ1-5; D is unresolved. This CDR3 comprises 15 residues. The V end was cut by 0 bases, the J end by 4 bases, with 11 bases between. Germline-derived CDR1 and CDR2 are SGDLS and YYNGEE.

The V gene is TRBV7-8, the J gene TRBJ2-1, with TRBD2 identical over 11 bases. The CDR3 covers 16 residues. Trimming at V came to 1 base and at J to 7 bases, leaving 6 bases not matched to a gene. Germline CDR1 SGHVS, CDR2 FQNEAQ. The chain's CDR3 is CASSLVGPSGGNEQFF. For the CDR3, the DNA is TGTGCCAGCAGCTTAGTAGGCCCTAGCGGGGGGAATGAGCAGTTCTTC.

This chain uses TRBV5-1 with TRBJ1-1; TRBD1 is a possible D gene (5 bases). There are 15 residues in the CDR3. Trimming cost V 0 bases and J 1 base, with 10 bases left between them. From germline, CDR1 is SGHRS and CDR2 YFSETQ. CDR3: CASSLDRGGNTEAFF. Written as DNA, the CDR3 is TGCGCCAGCAGCTTGGATAGGGGAGGGAACACTGAAGCTTTCTTT. The entire variable domain, with the rest obtained from reference TRBV5-1 and TRBJ1-1, is as follows: KAGVTQTPRYLIKTRGQQVTLSCSPISGHRSVSWYQQTPGQGLQFLFEYFSETQRNKGNFPGRFSGRQFSNSRSEMNVSTLELGDSALYLCASSLDRGGNTEAFFGQGTRLTVV.

This rearrangement joins TRBV27 to TRBJ1-4, with D tentatively TRBD1 (5 bases). This CDR3 has 14 amino acids. CDR1 MNHEY and CDR2 SMNVEV come from the germline V gene (reference sequence). V lost 6 bases and J 5 bases, leaving 13 bases between the germline ends. The CDR3 region is CASRPRGWNEKLFF. CDR3 DNA sequence: TGTGCCAGCAGGCCAAGGGGCTGGAATGAAAAACTGTTTTTT.

V and J are TRBV29-1 and TRBJ2-5; possible D gene TRBD1, 5 bases. This CDR3 comprises 13 residues. Germline V gene lookup returns CDR1 SQVTM and CDR2 ANQGSEA. V gave up 7 bases and J gave up 2 bases, with 14 bases separating them. This CDR3 is CSADSKDQETQYF. CDR3 DNA sequence: TGCAGCGCCGACAGCAAAGATCAAGAGACCCAGTACTTC.

The V and J genes are TRBV5-1 and TRBJ1-2; perhaps TRBD1 as D (5 bases). With 1 base removed from V and 4 bases from J, the gap between germline ends came to 8 bases. CDR3 length: 13 residues. Germline CDR1 is SGHRS and CDR2 is YFSETQ. The CDR3 region is CASSLTGVYGYTF. In nucleotides, the CDR3 is TGCGCCAGCAGCTTGACAGGCGTCTATGGCTACACCTTC.

The genes are TRBV11-2 and TRBJ1-4; 7 bases line up with TRBD1. Trimming took 5 bases from V and 5 from J; bases not matched to a gene: 5. The germline V gene encodes CDR1 SGHAT and CDR2 FQNNGV. CDR3 length equals 14 residues. CDR3 region: CASSQTGSNEKLFF. The CDR3 region has the DNA TGTGCCAGCAGCCAGACAGGGTCAAATGAAAAACTGTTTTTT.

The chain couples TRBV4-1 to TRBJ2-1, with 11 nucleotides matching TRBD2. V was clipped by 1 base and J by 0 bases; unmatched bases: 11. CDR3 size: 20 residues. CDR1 and CDR2 (germline): MGHRA, YSYEKL. The CDR3 protein is CASSQGLAGFKKSSYNEQFF. Here the CDR3 DNA reads TGCGCCAGCAGCCAAGGACTAGCGGGGTTCAAAAAGAGCTCCTACAATGAGCAGTTCTTC.

This sequence joins TRBV6-5 and TRBJ2-1; maybe TRBD1 (7 bases). The CDR3 length is 15 residues. The germline V and J ends were trimmed by 0 bases and 7 bases, with 13 bases remaining between them. Germline CDR1 reads MNHEY; CDR2 reads SVGAGI. This CDR3 is CASSYSPAGGNEQFF. The CDR3 coding sequence is TGTGCCAGCAGTTACTCCCCGGCAGGGGGGAATGAGCAGTTCTTC.

This chain links TRBV11-3 with TRBJ1-3, with 8 bases fitting TRBD1. The CDR3 has 15 amino acids. The V segment lost 3 bases and the J segment 3 bases; nucleotides outside the gene matches: 4. The V gene's germline CDR1 is SGHNT and CDR2 YENEEA. Here the CDR3 reads CASSFGQGGGNTIYF. In nucleotides, the CDR3 is TGTGCCAGCAGCTTCGGACAGGGTGGTGGAAACACCATATATTTT. The full variable domain, its missing parts supplied by reference TRBV11-3 and TRBJ1-3, is EAGVVQSPRYKIIEKKQPVAFWCNPISGHNTLYWYLQNLGQGPELLIRYENEEAVDDSQLPKDRFSAERLKGVDSTLKIQPAELGDSAVYLCASSFGQGGGNTIYFGEGSWLTVV.

J is TRBJ2-3 and V is TRBV29-1, with 7 bases aligning to TRBD2. The CDR3 runs 18 residues. Germline V lookup: CDR1 SQVTM, CDR2 ANQGSEA. Germline trimming cut 3 bases from V and 1 base from J; bases unmatched to any gene: 16. The CDR3 here is CSVEEPSGAGPGTDTQYF. CDR3 nucleotide sequence: TGCAGCGTTGAGGAACCGTCGGGAGCGGGGCCTGGCACAGATACGCAGTATTTT.

The chain uses TRBV18 and TRBJ1-1; D not resolved. Trimming removed 3 bases from V and 0 bases from J, with 8 bases in between. This CDR3 is 14 amino acids long. Germline V CDR1 and CDR2: KGHSH, LQKENI. Here the CDR3 reads CASSPVTVNTEAFF. CDR3 bases: TGTGCCAGCTCACCGGTAACTGTGAACACTGAAGCTTTCTTT. The variable domain in full, with the rest retrieved from reference TRBV18 and TRBJ1-1, is NAGVMQNPRHLVRRRGQEARLRCSPMKGHSHVYWYRQLPEEGLKFMVYLQKENIIDESGMPKERFSAEFPKEGPSILRIQQVVRGDSAAYFCASSPVTVNTEAFFGQGTRLTVV.

This clone was seen a handful of times. V is TRBV6-5 and J is TRBJ1-2; D may be TRBD1 (5 bases). Trimming took off 6 bases at V and 8 bases at J, with 10 bases between the two ends. CDR1 MNHEY and CDR2 SVGAGI come from the germline V gene. The CDR3 extends over 11 amino acids. DNA of the CDR3: TGTGCCAGCAGGGCCAACAGGGGCTACACCTTC. Its translation: CASRANRGYTF.